These T cell receptor beta chains were read from a single sample in a study of shared clonotypes between healthy human individuals. TCRdb keeps only in-frame clones here, not all; method: immunoSEQ multiplex PCR. The sample has some 2,000,000 clones; roughly 94% are singletons. Sequencing input: naive CD8+ T cells sorted from blood. The origin of the receptors is a man younger than 35 in good health. Each CDR3 is given with its conserved first and last residue. A D gene is named only where the DNA matches it firmly. The size of a clone is reported for some rows only, either as once, few or many, or as a class for expanded clones.

CDR3 protein: CASSQDRGRKNTEAFF
CDR3 DNA: TGCGCCAGCAGCCAAGATCGAGGCAGAAAGAACACTGAAGCTTTCTTT
CDR3 length: 16
J gene: TRBJ1-1
clone size: once
D gene: .
V gene: TRBV4-1

CDR3 protein: CASSLLYQETQYF
CDR3 DNA: TGTGCCAGCAGCCTCCTGTACCAAGAGACCCAGTACTTC
CDR3 length: 13
J gene: TRBJ2-5
clone size: once
D gene: .
V gene: TRBV7-9

CDR3 protein: CASSLTDHNQPQHF
CDR3 DNA: TGTGCCAGCAGTTTAACGGACCACAATCAGCCCCAGCATTTT
CDR3 length: 14
J gene: TRBJ1-5
clone size: .
D gene: .
V gene: TRBV27

CDR3 protein: CASSATGSYEQYF
CDR3 DNA: TGTGCCAGCAGTGCTACAGGGTCCTACGAGCAGTACTTC
CDR3 length: 13
J gene: TRBJ2-7
clone size: .
D gene: .
V gene: TRBV28

CDR3 protein: CASSRTGAPSAYEQYF
CDR3 DNA: TGTGCCAGCAGTAGGACAGGGGCTCCCTCGGCCTACGAGCAGTACTTC
CDR3 length: 16
J gene: TRBJ2-7
clone size: .
D gene: TRBD1
V gene: TRBV2

CDR3 protein: CASSLGGLTNEKLFF
CDR3 DNA: TGTGCCAGCAGCTTGGGGGGACTCACAAATGAAAAACTGTTTTTT
CDR3 length: 15
J gene: TRBJ1-4
clone size: .
D gene: .
V gene: TRBV5-4

CDR3 protein: CASSLGQGAFEQYF
CDR3 DNA: TGTGCCAGCAGTTTAGGGCAGGGGGCGTTCGAGCAGTACTTC
CDR3 length: 14
J gene: TRBJ2-7
clone size: .
D gene: TRBD1
V gene: TRBV27

CDR3 protein: CASRVAVGYEQYF
CDR3 DNA: TGCGCCAGCAGGGTCGCCGTCGGTTACGAGCAGTACTTC
CDR3 length: 13
J gene: TRBJ2-7
clone size: .
D gene: .
V gene: TRBV5-1

CDR3 protein: CASSTQGGVETQYF
CDR3 DNA: TGTGCCAGCAGTACCCAGGGGGGCGTAGAGACCCAGTACTTC
CDR3 length: 14
J gene: TRBJ2-5
clone size: .
D gene: .
V gene: TRBV28

CDR3 protein: CASSTGHANTEAFF
CDR3 DNA: TGCGCCAGCAGTACGGGACACGCGAACACTGAAGCTTTCTTT
CDR3 length: 14
J gene: TRBJ1-1
clone size: .
D gene: .
V gene: TRBV10-2

CDR3 protein: CASGIDRGGNQPQHF
CDR3 DNA: TGTGCCAGCGGGATCGACAGGGGGGGCAATCAGCCCCAGCATTTT
CDR3 length: 15
J gene: TRBJ1-5
clone size: .
D gene: TRBD1
V gene: TRBV28

CDR3 protein: CASSDLRAGELFF
CDR3 DNA: TGTGCCAGCAGCGACCTTAGGGCCGGGGAGCTGTTTTTT
CDR3 length: 13
J gene: TRBJ2-2
clone size: .
D gene: .
V gene: TRBV6-1

CDR3 protein: CAWSEGIVSNQPQHF
CDR3 DNA: TGTGCCTGGAGTGAGGGGATTGTAAGCAATCAGCCCCAGCATTTT
CDR3 length: 15
J gene: TRBJ1-5
clone size: .
D gene: .
V gene: TRBV30

CDR3 protein: CASSQVASGRDEQFF
CDR3 DNA: TGCGCCAGCAGCCAAGTGGCTAGCGGGCGCGATGAGCAGTTCTTC
CDR3 length: 15
J gene: TRBJ2-1
clone size: .
D gene: TRBD2
V gene: TRBV4-3

CDR3 protein: CASSPQHPGDEQYF
CDR3 DNA: TGTGCCAGCAGCCCACAACACCCGGGGGACGAGCAGTACTTC
CDR3 length: 14
J gene: TRBJ2-7
clone size: .
D gene: .
V gene: TRBV13

CDR3 protein: CASSQEEAAAYNEQFF
CDR3 DNA: TGCGCCAGCAGCCAAGAGGAAGCGGCTGCCTACAATGAGCAGTTCTTC
CDR3 length: 16
J gene: TRBJ2-1
clone size: .
D gene: .
V gene: TRBV4-3

CDR3 protein: CASSSYTRSYNEQFF
CDR3 DNA: TGTGCCAGCAGTTCCTACACTAGGTCCTACAATGAGCAGTTCTTC
CDR3 length: 15
J gene: TRBJ2-1
clone size: .
D gene: .
V gene: TRBV27

CDR3 protein: CASSLDLAGGSYEQYF
CDR3 DNA: TGTGCCAGCAGCTTAGATTTGGCGGGAGGCTCCTACGAGCAGTACTTC
CDR3 length: 16
J gene: TRBJ2-7
clone size: .
D gene: TRBD2
V gene: TRBV11-2

CDR3 protein: CASSDKGGVRPEKLFF
CDR3 DNA: TGTGCCAGCAGTGATAAAGGGGGGGTTCGACCAGAAAAACTGTTTTTT
CDR3 length: 16
J gene: TRBJ1-4
clone size: .
D gene: .
V gene: TRBV6-1

CDR3 protein: CASSPRGAGWENNEQFF
CDR3 DNA: TGTGCCAGCAGCCCCCGAGGGGCAGGGTGGGAGAACAATGAGCAGTTCTTC
CDR3 length: 17
J gene: TRBJ2-1
clone size: .
D gene: .
V gene: TRBV7-2

CDR3 protein: CASDPGQNEKLFF
CDR3 DNA: TGTGCCAGCGACCCGGGACAAAATGAAAAACTGTTTTTT
CDR3 length: 13
J gene: TRBJ1-4
clone size: .
D gene: .
V gene: TRBV2

CDR3 protein: CASSRTGTTEKLFF
CDR3 DNA: TGTGCCAGCAGCCGGACAGGAACGACTGAAAAACTGTTTTTT
CDR3 length: 14
J gene: TRBJ1-4
clone size: .
D gene: TRBD1
V gene: TRBV27

CDR3 protein: CASSPMGDTEAFF
CDR3 DNA: TGTGCCAGCAGCCCAATGGGTGACACTGAAGCTTTCTTT
CDR3 length: 13
J gene: TRBJ1-1
clone size: .
D gene: .
V gene: TRBV5-6

CDR3 protein: CASSLSSSLINGYTF
CDR3 DNA: TGTGCCAGCAGTTTATCGTCTTCCCTTATCAATGGCTACACCTTC
CDR3 length: 15
J gene: TRBJ1-2
clone size: .
D gene: .
V gene: TRBV27

CDR3 protein: CASSRETAGRYNEQFF
CDR3 DNA: TGCGCCAGCAGCCGAGAGACAGCGGGTCGTTACAATGAGCAGTTCTTC
CDR3 length: 16
J gene: TRBJ2-1
clone size: .
D gene: .
V gene: TRBV4-1

CDR3 protein: CASSLGWAYNEQFF
CDR3 DNA: TGTGCCAGCAGCTTAGGGTGGGCCTACAATGAGCAGTTCTTC
CDR3 length: 14
J gene: TRBJ2-1
clone size: .
D gene: .
V gene: TRBV11-3

CDR3 protein: CASSGNEQFF
CDR3 DNA: TGCGCCAGCAGTGGTAATGAGCAGTTCTTC
CDR3 length: 10
J gene: TRBJ2-1
clone size: .
D gene: .
V gene: TRBV10-2

CDR3 protein: CASSVNTGELFF
CDR3 DNA: TGTGCCAGCAGTGTTAACACCGGGGAGCTGTTTTTT
CDR3 length: 12
J gene: TRBJ2-2
clone size: .
D gene: .
V gene: TRBV2

CDR3 protein: CASSGTTPQGYNEQFF
CDR3 DNA: TGTGCCAGCAGCGGGACTACTCCACAGGGCTACAATGAGCAGTTCTTC
CDR3 length: 16
J gene: TRBJ2-1
clone size: .
D gene: .
V gene: TRBV2

CDR3 protein: CASSFSATGVQETQYF
CDR3 DNA: TGTGCCAGCAGTTTTTCGGCGACAGGGGTCCAAGAGACCCAGTACTTC
CDR3 length: 16
J gene: TRBJ2-5
clone size: .
D gene: TRBD1
V gene: TRBV28

CDR3 protein: CASSLRGPIIYSYEQYF
CDR3 DNA: TGTGCCAGCAGTTTAAGGGGCCCAATTATATACTCCTACGAGCAGTACTTC
CDR3 length: 17
J gene: TRBJ2-7
clone size: .
D gene: .
V gene: TRBV27

CDR3 protein: CASTTGVGLNYEQYF
CDR3 DNA: TGTGCCAGCACCACCGGGGTTGGGTTAAACTACGAGCAGTACTTC
CDR3 length: 15
J gene: TRBJ2-7
clone size: .
D gene: .
V gene: TRBV28